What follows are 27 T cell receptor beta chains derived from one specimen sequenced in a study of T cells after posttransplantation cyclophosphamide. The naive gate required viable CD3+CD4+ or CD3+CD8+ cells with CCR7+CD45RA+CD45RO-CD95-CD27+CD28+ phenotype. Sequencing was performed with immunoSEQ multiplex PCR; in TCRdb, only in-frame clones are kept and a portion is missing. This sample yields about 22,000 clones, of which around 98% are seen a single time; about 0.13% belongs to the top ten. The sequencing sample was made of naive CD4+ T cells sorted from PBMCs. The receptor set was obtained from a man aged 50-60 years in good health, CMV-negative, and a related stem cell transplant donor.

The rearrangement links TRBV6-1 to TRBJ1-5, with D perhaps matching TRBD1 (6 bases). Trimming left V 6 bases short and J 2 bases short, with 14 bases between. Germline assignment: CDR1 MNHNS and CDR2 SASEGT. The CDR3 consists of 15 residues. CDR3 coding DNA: TGTGCCAGCAGCCCCAGGGGACGGGGCAATCAGCCCCAGCATTTT. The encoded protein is CASSPRGRGNQPQHF.

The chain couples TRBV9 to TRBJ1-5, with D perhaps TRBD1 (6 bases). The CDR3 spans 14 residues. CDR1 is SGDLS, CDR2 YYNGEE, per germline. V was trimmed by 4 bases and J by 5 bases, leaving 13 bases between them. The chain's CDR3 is CASSPGTTDQPQHF. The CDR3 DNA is TGTGCCAGCAGCCCTGGGACAACTGATCAGCCCCAGCATTTT. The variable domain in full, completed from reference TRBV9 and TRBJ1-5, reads DSGVTQTPKHLITATGQRVTLRCSPRSGDLSVYWYQQSLDQGLQFLIQYYNGEERAKGNILERFSAQQFPDLHSELNLSSLELGDSALYFCASSPGTTDQPQHFGDGTRLSIL.

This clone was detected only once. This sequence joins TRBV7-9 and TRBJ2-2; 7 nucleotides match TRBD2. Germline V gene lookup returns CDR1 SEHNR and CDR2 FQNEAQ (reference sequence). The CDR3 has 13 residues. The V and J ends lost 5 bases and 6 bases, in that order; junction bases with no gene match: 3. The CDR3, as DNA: TGTGCCAGCAGCATTGGACTAGCCGGGGAGCTGTTTTTT. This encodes CASSIGLAGELFF.

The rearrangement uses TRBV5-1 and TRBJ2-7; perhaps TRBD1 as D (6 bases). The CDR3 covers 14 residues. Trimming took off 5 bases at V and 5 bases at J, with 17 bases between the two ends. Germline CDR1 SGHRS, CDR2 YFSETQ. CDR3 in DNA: TGCGCCAGCAGTTTAGGGGGTCTTTACGACGAGCAGTACTTC. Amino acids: CASSLGGLYDEQYF.

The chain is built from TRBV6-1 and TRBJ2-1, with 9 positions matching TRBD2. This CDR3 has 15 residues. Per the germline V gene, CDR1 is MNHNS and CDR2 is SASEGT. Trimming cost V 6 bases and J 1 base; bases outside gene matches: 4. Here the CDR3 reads CASRIAGASYNEQFF. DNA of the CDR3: TGTGCCAGCAGAATAGCGGGAGCTTCCTACAATGAGCAGTTCTTC.

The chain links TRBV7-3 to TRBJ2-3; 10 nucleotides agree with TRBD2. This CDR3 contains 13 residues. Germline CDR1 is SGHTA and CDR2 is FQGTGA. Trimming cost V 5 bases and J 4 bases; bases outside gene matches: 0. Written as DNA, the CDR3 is TGTGCCAGCAGCAGCGGGGGGGCAGATACGCAGTATTTT. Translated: CASSSGGADTQYF. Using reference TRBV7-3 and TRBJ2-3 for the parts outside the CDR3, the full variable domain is GAGVSQTPSNKVTEKGKYVELRCDPISGHTALYWYRQSLGQGPEFLIYFQGTGAADDSGLPNDRFFAVRPEGSVSTLKIQRTERGDSAVYLCASSSGGADTQYFGPGTRLTVL.

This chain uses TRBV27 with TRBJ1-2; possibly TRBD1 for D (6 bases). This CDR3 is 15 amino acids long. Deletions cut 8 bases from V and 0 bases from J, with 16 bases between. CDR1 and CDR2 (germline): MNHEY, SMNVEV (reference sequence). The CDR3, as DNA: TGTGCCAGCGACCCCACAGGGCTAGCTAACTATGGCTACACCTTC. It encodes CASDPTGLANYGYTF.

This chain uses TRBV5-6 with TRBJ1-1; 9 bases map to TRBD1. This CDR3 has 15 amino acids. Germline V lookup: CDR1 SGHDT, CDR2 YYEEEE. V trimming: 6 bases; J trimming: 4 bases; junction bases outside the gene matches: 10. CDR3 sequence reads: CASTPGGQGGTEAFF. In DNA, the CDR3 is TGTGCCAGCACCCCTGGGGGACAGGGCGGCACTGAAGCTTTCTTT.

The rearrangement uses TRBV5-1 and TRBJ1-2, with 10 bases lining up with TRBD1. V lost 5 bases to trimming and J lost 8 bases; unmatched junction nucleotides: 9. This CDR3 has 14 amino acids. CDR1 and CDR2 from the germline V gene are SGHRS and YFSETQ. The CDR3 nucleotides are TGCGCCAGCAGTAACGGACAGGGGGACTCCGGCTACACCTTC. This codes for CASSNGQGDSGYTF.

The DNA for the CDR3 is TGTGCCAGCAGCTTAGGGGCAGTTAGCAATCAGCCCCAGCATTTT. It specifies CASSLGAVSNQPQHF. The chain is built from TRBV7-9 and TRBJ1-5; D ambiguous. Deletions cut 1 base from V and 0 bases from J, with 7 bases between. Germline CDR1 is SEHNR and CDR2 is FQNEAQ (reference sequence). This CDR3 region has 15 residues.

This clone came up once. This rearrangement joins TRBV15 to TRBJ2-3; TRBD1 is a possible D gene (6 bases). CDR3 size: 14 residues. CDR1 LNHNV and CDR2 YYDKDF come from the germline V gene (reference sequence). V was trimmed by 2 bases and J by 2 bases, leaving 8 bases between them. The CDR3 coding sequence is TGTGCCACCAGCAGAACAGGGATCACAGATACGCAGTATTTT. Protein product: CATSRTGITDTQYF.

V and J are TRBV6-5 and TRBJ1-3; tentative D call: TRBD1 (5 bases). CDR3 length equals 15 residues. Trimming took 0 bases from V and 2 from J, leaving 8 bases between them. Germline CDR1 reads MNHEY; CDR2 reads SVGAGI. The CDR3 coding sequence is TGTGCCAGCAGTTACTCGGGCAGGGCTGGAAACACCATATATTTT. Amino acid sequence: CASSYSGRAGNTIYF.

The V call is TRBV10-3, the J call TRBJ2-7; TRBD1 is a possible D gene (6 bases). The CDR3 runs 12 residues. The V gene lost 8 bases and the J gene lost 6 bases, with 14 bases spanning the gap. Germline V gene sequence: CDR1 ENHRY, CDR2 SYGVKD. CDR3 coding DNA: TGTGCCATCGGGGGCCAAGGAGCCGAGCAGTACTTC. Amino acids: CAIGGQGAEQYF.

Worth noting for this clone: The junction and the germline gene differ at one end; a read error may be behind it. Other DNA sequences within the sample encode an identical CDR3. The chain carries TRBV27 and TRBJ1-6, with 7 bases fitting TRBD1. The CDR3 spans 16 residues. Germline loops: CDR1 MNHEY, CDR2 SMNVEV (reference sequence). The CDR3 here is CASSRDSFTYNSPLHF. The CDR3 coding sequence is TGTGCCAGCAGTCGGGACAGCTTCACTTATAATTCCCCCCTCCACTTT.

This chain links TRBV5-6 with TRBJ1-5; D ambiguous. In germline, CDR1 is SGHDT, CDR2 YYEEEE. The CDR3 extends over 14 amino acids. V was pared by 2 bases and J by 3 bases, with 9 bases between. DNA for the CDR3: TGTGCCAGCAGCTTTGGGCAGCTCAATCAGCCCCAGCATTTT. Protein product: CASSFGQLNQPQHF.

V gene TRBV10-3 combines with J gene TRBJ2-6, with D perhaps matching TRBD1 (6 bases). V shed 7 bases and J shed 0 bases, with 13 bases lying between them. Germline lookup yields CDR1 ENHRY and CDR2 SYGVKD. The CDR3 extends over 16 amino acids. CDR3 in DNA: TGTGCCATCAACCAGGACAGAAACTCTGGGGCCAACGTCCTGACTTTC. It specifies CAINQDRNSGANVLTF.

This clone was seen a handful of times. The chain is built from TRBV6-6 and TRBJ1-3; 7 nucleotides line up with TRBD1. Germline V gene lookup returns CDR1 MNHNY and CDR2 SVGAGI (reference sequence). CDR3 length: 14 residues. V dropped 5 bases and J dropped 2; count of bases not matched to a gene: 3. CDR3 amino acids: CASSRDRAGNTIYF. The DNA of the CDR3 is TGTGCCAGCAGTCGAGACAGGGCTGGAAACACCATATATTTT.

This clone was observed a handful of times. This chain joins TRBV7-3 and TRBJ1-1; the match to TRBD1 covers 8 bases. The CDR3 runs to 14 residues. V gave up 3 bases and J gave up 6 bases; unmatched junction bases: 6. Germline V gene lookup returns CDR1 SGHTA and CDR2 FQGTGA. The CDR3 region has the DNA TGTGCCAGCAGCTTGGGGCAGGGGGCCCCTGAAGCTTTCTTT. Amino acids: CASSLGQGAPEAFF.

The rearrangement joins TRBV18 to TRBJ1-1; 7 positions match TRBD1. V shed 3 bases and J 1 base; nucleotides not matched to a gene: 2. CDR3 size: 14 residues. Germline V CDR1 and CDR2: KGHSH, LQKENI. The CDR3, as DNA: TGTGCCAGCTCACCCCAGGGGGGGAACACTGAAGCTTTCTTT. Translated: CASSPQGGNTEAFF.

Here the CDR3 DNA reads TGCGCCAGCAGCTTGGCGGTGGGCGAGCAGTTCTTC. Residues: CASSLAVGEQFF. This chain uses TRBV5-1 with TRBJ2-1; D is undetermined. Trimming removed 0 bases from V and 10 bases from J, with 8 bases in between. The V gene's germline CDR1 is SGHRS and CDR2 YFSETQ. This CDR3 spans 12 amino acids.

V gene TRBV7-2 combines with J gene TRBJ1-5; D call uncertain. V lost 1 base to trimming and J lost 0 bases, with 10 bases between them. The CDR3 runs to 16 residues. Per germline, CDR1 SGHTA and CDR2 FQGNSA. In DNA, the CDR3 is TGTGCCAGCAGCTTAGAGTTGCAGTTTAGCAATCAGCCCCAGCATTTT. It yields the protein CASSLELQFSNQPQHF.

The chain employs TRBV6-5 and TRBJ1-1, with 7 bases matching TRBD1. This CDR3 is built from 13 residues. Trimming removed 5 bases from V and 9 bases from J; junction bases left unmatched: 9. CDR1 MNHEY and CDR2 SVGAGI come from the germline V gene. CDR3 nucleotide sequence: TGTGCCAGCAGTACGGGACAGTGGGGACAAGCTTTCTTT. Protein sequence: CASSTGQWGQAFF.

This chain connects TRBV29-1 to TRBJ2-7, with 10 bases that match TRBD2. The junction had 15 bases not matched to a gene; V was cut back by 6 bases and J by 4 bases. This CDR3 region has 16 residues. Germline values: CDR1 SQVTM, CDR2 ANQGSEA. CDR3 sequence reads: CSVAPSGRPPSYEQYF. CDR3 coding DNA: TGCAGCGTCGCTCCTAGCGGGAGACCCCCTTCATACGAGCAGTACTTC.

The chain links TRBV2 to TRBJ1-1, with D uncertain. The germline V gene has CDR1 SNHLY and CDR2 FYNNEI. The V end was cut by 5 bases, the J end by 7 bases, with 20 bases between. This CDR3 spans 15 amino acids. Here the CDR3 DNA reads TGTGCCAGCAGTCGGCGGCCGACTGGCATAAGTGAAGCTTTCTTT. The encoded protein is CASSRRPTGISEAFF.

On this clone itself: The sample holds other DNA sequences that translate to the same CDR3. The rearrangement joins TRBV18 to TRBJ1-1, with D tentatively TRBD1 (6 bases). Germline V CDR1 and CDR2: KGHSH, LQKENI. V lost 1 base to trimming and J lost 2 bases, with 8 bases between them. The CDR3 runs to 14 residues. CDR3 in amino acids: CASSPLRGNTEAFF. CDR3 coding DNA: TGTGCCAGCTCACCACTCAGGGGAAACACTGAAGCTTTCTTT.

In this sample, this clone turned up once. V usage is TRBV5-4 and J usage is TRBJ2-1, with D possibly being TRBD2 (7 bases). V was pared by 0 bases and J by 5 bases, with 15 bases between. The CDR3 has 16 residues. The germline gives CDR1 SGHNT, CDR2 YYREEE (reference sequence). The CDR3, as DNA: TGTGCCAGCAGCTTGGGAGGGGGAGGGAGGGACAATGAGCAGTTCTTC. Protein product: CASSLGGGGRDNEQFF.

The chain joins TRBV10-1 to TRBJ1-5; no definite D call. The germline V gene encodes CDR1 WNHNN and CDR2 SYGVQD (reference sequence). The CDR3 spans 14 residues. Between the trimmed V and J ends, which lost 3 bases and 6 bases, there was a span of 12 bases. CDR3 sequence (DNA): TGCGCCAGCAGTGAAGGCACAGCCGGTCAGCCCCAGCATTTT. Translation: CASSEGTAGQPQHF.